These 25 T cell receptor beta chains share one sample of origin, sequenced in a study of lymphopenia after photon versus proton radiotherapy. Assay: immunoSEQ multiplex PCR; the TCRdb copy retains only in-frame clones and omits some. The profile shows around 70,000 clones, 85% to 95% of them singletons. Sequences were derived from peripheral blood, sampled from a patient treated with photon-based radiotherapy. The source of these receptors is a woman aged 35 to 49 with cholangiocarcinoma.

The chain couples TRBV28 to TRBJ1-2; D is ambiguous. CDR1 is MDHEN, CDR2 SYDVKM, per germline. V shed 4 bases and J shed 6 bases, with 9 bases lying between them. CDR3 length: 12 amino acids. CDR3 region: CASSYPGNGYTF. DNA for the CDR3: TGTGCCAGCAGTTACCCCGGGAATGGCTACACCTTC.

This chain joins TRBV28 and TRBJ1-1, with D perhaps TRBD1 (5 bases). CDR1 and CDR2 (germline): MDHEN, SYDVKM. V was pared by 8 bases and J by 6 bases, with 16 bases between. The CDR3 covers 13 residues. CDR3 sequence: CASGDVNGPEAFF. The DNA for the CDR3 is TGTGCCAGCGGGGACGTCAACGGCCCTGAAGCTTTCTTT.

The gene calls are TRBV27 and TRBJ1-2; D is unresolved. The CDR3 runs to 13 residues. V dropped 7 bases and J dropped 4 bases, with 13 bases sitting between them. Germline CDR1 and CDR2: MNHEY and SMNVEV (reference sequence). Here the CDR3 reads CASTPDPVYGYTF. The CDR3 bases are TGTGCCAGCACCCCGGATCCAGTCTATGGCTACACCTTC.

The J gene is TRBJ1-5, the V gene TRBV2; 8 bases match TRBD1. Germline values: CDR1 SNHLY, CDR2 FYNNEI. The CDR3 is 14 residues long. Trimming at V came to 8 bases and at J to 1 base, leaving 4 bases not matched to a gene. CDR3 sequence reads: CASGGDRSNQPQHF. The CDR3 bases are TGTGCCAGCGGAGGGGACAGGAGCAATCAGCCCCAGCATTTT.

This chain connects TRBV6-6 to TRBJ1-4, with no clear D. The CDR3 consists of 15 residues. V lost 2 bases and J 0 bases, leaving 7 bases between the germline ends. The germline V gene has CDR1 MNHNY and CDR2 SVGAGI (reference sequence). The CDR3 loop is CASSYREATNEKLFF. The CDR3 DNA reads TGTGCCAGCAGTTACAGGGAAGCAACTAATGAAAAACTGTTTTTT.

CDR3 bases: TGTGCCAGCAGCAAGGACCTCTACAATGAGCAGTTCTTC. Translated: CASSKDLYNEQFF. The V call is TRBV5-4, the J call TRBJ2-1; no reliable D call. Germline V gene sequence: CDR1 SGHNT, CDR2 YYREEE (reference sequence). With 4 bases removed from V and 3 bases from J, the gap between germline ends came to 8 bases. The CDR3 has 13 residues. The full variable domain, rest sourced from reference TRBV5-4 and TRBJ2-1, is ETGVTQSPTHLIKTRGQQVTLRCSSQSGHNTVSWYQQALGQGPQFIFQYYREEENGRGNFPPRFSGLQFPNYSSELNVNALELDDSALYLCASSKDLYNEQFFGPGTRLTVL.

This clone has a single count. This chain uses TRBV4-3 with TRBJ1-6, with TRBD1 as a possible D gene (5 bases). Looked up from germline, CDR1 is LGHNA and CDR2 is YSLEER. Trimming removed 0 bases at V and 9 bases at J, with 12 bases between. The CDR3 has 15 residues. This CDR3 is CASSQDRDMGSPLHF. The CDR3 region has the DNA TGCGCCAGCAGCCAAGACAGGGATATGGGTTCACCCCTCCACTTT.

The chain employs TRBV19 and TRBJ1-2; D is ambiguous. The CDR3 spans 12 residues. The germline gives CDR1 LNHDA, CDR2 SQIVND (reference sequence). V shed 5 bases and J shed 2 bases, with 6 bases lying between them. The CDR3 spells CASSWVNYGYTF. CDR3 coding DNA: TGTGCCAGTAGTTGGGTGAACTATGGCTACACCTTC.

V gene TRBV5-1 combines with J gene TRBJ1-5; 8 bases line up with TRBD1. CDR3 length: 14 amino acids. Per germline, CDR1 SGHRS and CDR2 YFSETQ. Trimming removed 4 bases from V and 4 bases from J; junction bases left unmatched: 4. CDR3 sequence reads: CASSVGTGNQPQHF. CDR3 coding DNA: TGCGCCAGCAGCGTCGGGACAGGAAATCAGCCCCAGCATTTT.

The rearrangement uses TRBV6-5 and TRBJ1-1; weak D call: TRBD1 (6 bases). Germline lookup yields CDR1 MNHEY and CDR2 SVGAGI. Deletions cut 4 bases from V and 8 bases from J, with 17 bases between. This CDR3 has 14 residues. The CDR3 is CASSSHRQAAEAFF. CDR3 in DNA: TGTGCCAGCAGTTCCCACCGACAGGCAGCCGAAGCTTTCTTT.

V is TRBV28 and J is TRBJ2-1; no firm D call. V was clipped by 5 bases and J by 7 bases, with 6 bases between them. The CDR3 covers 11 residues. Per the germline V gene, CDR1 is MDHEN and CDR2 is SYDVKM. CDR3 protein: CASSRYNEQFF. CDR3 coding DNA: TGTGCCAGCAGTCGGTATAATGAGCAGTTCTTC.

The chain has TRBV28 and TRBJ2-1, with D possibly being TRBD2 (5 bases). In germline, CDR1 is MDHEN, CDR2 SYDVKM. Between the trimmed V and J ends, which lost 8 bases and 8 bases, there was a span of 22 bases. CDR3 length: 15 amino acids. The CDR3 here is CASGAVPRVGDEQFF. The CDR3, as DNA: TGTGCCAGCGGCGCTGTTCCTCGGGTCGGGGATGAGCAGTTCTTC. The complete variable domain, with remaining parts taken from reference TRBV28 and TRBJ2-1, reads DVKVTQSSRYLVKRTGEKVFLECVQDMDHENMFWYRQDPGLGLRLIYFSYDVKMKEKGDIPEGYSVSREKKERFSLILESASTNQTSMYLCASGAVPRVGDEQFFGPGTRLTVL.

The chain has TRBV7-2 and TRBJ1-3, with D tentatively TRBD1 (6 bases). The germline CDR1 and CDR2 sequences are SGHTA and FQGNSA. Trimming shortened V by 0 bases and J by 0 bases, and 18 bases separated the two germline ends. The CDR3 runs 19 residues. The CDR3 loop is CASSLASFRGFGSGNTIYF. CDR3 in DNA: TGTGCCAGCAGCTTAGCATCGTTCAGGGGTTTCGGCTCTGGAAACACCATATATTTT. Full variable domain (rest looked up from reference TRBV7-2 and TRBJ1-3): GAGVSQSPSNKVTEKGKDVELRCDPISGHTALYWYRQSLGQGLEFLIYFQGNSAPDKSGLPSDRFSAERTGGSVSTLTIQRTQQEDSAVYLCASSLASFRGFGSGNTIYFGEGSWLTVV.

The V and J genes are TRBV15 and TRBJ2-5; D perhaps matches TRBD1 (5 bases). This CDR3 has 15 amino acids. The germline V and J ends were trimmed by 0 bases and 2 bases, with 10 bases remaining between them. Germline CDR1 LNHNV, CDR2 YYDKDF (reference sequence). Here the CDR3 reads CATSRDLGDQETQYF. The CDR3 nucleotides are TGTGCCACCAGCAGAGACCTAGGGGATCAAGAGACCCAGTACTTC.

CDR3: CASSFYSYNEQFF. In nucleotides, the CDR3 is TGTGCCAGCAGCTTCTATTCCTACAATGAGCAGTTCTTC. The V gene is TRBV9, the J gene TRBJ2-1, with D unresolved. This CDR3 contains 13 residues. CDR1 and CDR2 from the germline V gene are SGDLS and YYNGEE. The V end was cut by 4 bases, the J end by 1 base, with 6 bases between.

The chain uses TRBV30 and TRBJ1-1; 8 positions agree with TRBD1. With 5 bases clipped from V and 4 bases from J, the junction kept 6 bases outside the gene matches. Germline lookup yields CDR1 GTSNPN and CDR2 SVGIG (reference sequence). This CDR3 has 13 amino acids. CDR3 DNA sequence: TGTGCCTGGGGATTCACAGGGGGCACTGAAGCTTTCTTT. Encoded protein: CAWGFTGGTEAFF.

The genes are TRBV28 and TRBJ2-2; weak D call: TRBD1 (6 bases). With 7 bases removed from V and 5 bases from J, the gap between germline ends came to 11 bases. The CDR3 extends over 13 amino acids. Per germline, CDR1 MDHEN and CDR2 SYDVKM. CDR3 in amino acids: CASKQGWTGELFF. The DNA for the CDR3 is TGTGCCAGCAAACAGGGTTGGACCGGGGAGCTGTTTTTT.

The chain carries TRBV5-1 and TRBJ1-6; D possibly corresponds to TRBD1 (5 bases). This CDR3 comprises 20 residues. Germline assignment: CDR1 SGHRS and CDR2 YFSETQ. The ends were cut back, 0 bases at V and 0 bases at J, with 19 bases in the middle. The CDR3 coding sequence is TGCGCCAGCAGCTTGGCCGACAGAACGTTGAGGAGCTCCTATAATTCACCCCTCCACTTT. The encoded protein is CASSLADRTLRSSYNSPLHF.

The rearrangement uses TRBV9 and TRBJ1-2; 7 nucleotides agree with TRBD1. Unmatched junction bases numbered 4, after V lost 4 bases and J lost 4 bases. The CDR3 has 13 residues. From germline, CDR1 is SGDLS and CDR2 YYNGEE. The CDR3 region has the DNA TGTGCCAGCAGCCGACAGGGACCCTATGGCTACACCTTC. The encoded protein is CASSRQGPYGYTF.

The gene calls are TRBV6-1 and TRBJ2-5, with D unresolved. Between the trimmed V and J ends, which lost 7 bases and 5 bases, there was a span of 14 bases. Germline V gene sequence: CDR1 MNHNS, CDR2 SASEGT. The CDR3 is made up of 13 amino acids. The DNA for the CDR3 is TGTGCCAGCATGGGTCTGATGAGGGAGACCCAGTACTTC. Translating gives CASMGLMRETQYF.

The chain is built from TRBV7-9 and TRBJ2-5; D gene ambiguous. CDR3 length equals 14 residues. Trimming removed 1 base at V and 4 bases at J, with 10 bases between. Germline-derived CDR1 and CDR2 are SEHNR and FQNEAQ (reference sequence). The CDR3, as DNA: TGTGCCAGCAGCTTAGTTAGTCACCCAGAGACCCAGTACTTC. Its translation is CASSLVSHPETQYF.

This clone was counted once. This sequence joins TRBV28 and TRBJ1-3, with D hard to call. The CDR3 sequence is 13 residues long. Germline lookup yields CDR1 MDHEN and CDR2 SYDVKM. The V and J ends lost 2 bases and 4 bases respectively, with 6 bases between them. CDR3 residues: CASSLGSGNTIYF. CDR3 sequence (DNA): TGTGCCAGCAGTTTAGGGTCGGGAAACACCATATATTTT. The variable domain in full, with the rest retrieved from reference TRBV28 and TRBJ1-3, is DVKVTQSSRYLVKRTGEKVFLECVQDMDHENMFWYRQDPGLGLRLIYFSYDVKMKEKGDIPEGYSVSREKKERFSLILESASTNQTSMYLCASSLGSGNTIYFGEGSWLTVV.

This clone was detected once. The J gene is TRBJ1-5, the V gene TRBV4-3; no reliable D call. V was shortened by 0 bases and J by 2 bases, with 8 bases between the two germline ends. This CDR3 region has 15 residues. The germline gives CDR1 LGHNA, CDR2 YSLEER. CDR3 sequence: CASSQDPMGNQPQHF. DNA of the CDR3: TGCGCCAGCAGCCAAGATCCCATGGGCAATCAGCCCCAGCATTTT.

This chain connects TRBV15 to TRBJ2-7; 10 nucleotides match TRBD2. Germline trimming cut 0 bases from V and 4 bases from J; bases unmatched to any gene: 9. Per germline, CDR1 LNHNV and CDR2 YYDKDF (reference sequence). This CDR3 has 17 amino acids. The CDR3 reads CATSRDVLAGVGYEQYF. Written as DNA, the CDR3 is TGTGCCACCAGCAGAGATGTGCTAGCGGGAGTAGGATACGAGCAGTACTTC.

The chain carries TRBV5-6 and TRBJ2-7; no firm D call. Germline CDR1 SGHDT, CDR2 YYEEEE. This CDR3 has 15 amino acids. Trimming pared 0 bases from V and 0 bases from J, leaving 10 bases between. The CDR3, as DNA: TGTGCCAGCAGCTTGGATAGGTGGGGCTCCTACGAGCAGTACTTC. Amino acids: CASSLDRWGSYEQYF.